These 19 T cell receptor beta chains came from one sample sequenced in a study of blood T cell repertoires in COVID-19. Data came from immunoSEQ multiplex PCR; TCRdb stores just in-frame clones and leaves some out. The sample shows tens of thousands of clones, roughly 78% of them seen only once. Sequenced: peripheral blood. These receptors all come from a human donor in a cohort sampled during active COVID-19.

The chain is built from TRBV5-1 and TRBJ1-4, with 10 bases aligning to TRBD1. V lost 4 bases to trimming and J lost 0 bases; unmatched junction nucleotides: 0. CDR3 length equals 15 residues. The germline CDR1 and CDR2 sequences are SGHRS and YFSETQ. DNA for the CDR3: TGCGCCAGCAGCGGGACAGGGGCAACTAATGAAAAACTGTTTTTT. Protein sequence: CASSGTGATNEKLFF.

The J gene is TRBJ2-7, the V gene TRBV11-2; TRBD1 might be the D (6 bases). The ends were cut back, 7 bases at V and 3 bases at J, with 16 bases in the middle. This CDR3 spans 14 amino acids. Germline V lookup: CDR1 SGHAT, CDR2 FQNNGV. The CDR3 bases are TGTGCCAGCACCGGAACAGGGAAACTCTACGAGCAGTACTTC. It specifies CASTGTGKLYEQYF.

The CDR3 loop reads CASSPEQDRNQPQHF. Written as DNA, the CDR3 is TGTGCCAGCTCACCTGAACAGGACCGCAATCAGCCCCAGCATTTT. This chain connects TRBV18 to TRBJ1-5; TRBD1 might be the D (5 bases). Germline CDR1 reads KGHSH; CDR2 reads LQKENI. This CDR3 has 15 residues. Trimming stripped 3 bases from V and 2 bases from J, with 11 bases between.

V and J are TRBV18 and TRBJ2-5; the match to TRBD1 covers 8 bases. Germline CDR1 and CDR2: KGHSH and LQKENI. CDR3 size: 17 residues. V trimming: 5 bases; J trimming: 2 bases; junction bases outside the gene matches: 13. CDR3 coding DNA: TGTGCCAGCTCAGTACAGGGACAGGCCGTGGGACAAGAGACCCAGTACTTC. It codes for CASSVQGQAVGQETQYF.

The V call is TRBV5-1, the J call TRBJ2-1, with TRBD2 matching 7 bases. The V segment lost 2 bases and the J segment 5 bases; nucleotides outside the gene matches: 7. The CDR3 length is 15 residues. Germline CDR1 and CDR2: SGHRS and YFSETQ. The CDR3 DNA sequence: TGCGCCAGCAGCTTAGCTAGCGGCCTCGACAATGAGCAGTTCTTC. Translating it yields CASSLASGLDNEQFF.

This sequence joins TRBV3-1 (or the pseudogene TRBV3-2) and TRBJ1-2, with D maybe TRBD1 (5 bases). Germline CDR1 is LGHDT and CDR2 is YNNKEL (reference sequence). The CDR3 spans 15 residues. The V and J ends lost 1 base and 8 bases respectively, with 17 bases between them. The CDR3 sequence is CASSQVATQWGGYTF. The DNA for the CDR3 is TGTGCCAGCAGCCAAGTGGCCACCCAATGGGGCGGCTACACCTTC.

The chain has TRBV20-1 and TRBJ2-5; 9 positions agree with TRBD1. Germline CDR1 is DFQATT and CDR2 is SNEGSKA (reference sequence). The CDR3 is made up of 14 amino acids. Trimming at V came to 3 bases and at J to 5 bases, leaving 7 bases not matched to a gene. The CDR3 here is CSASRRQGVETQYF. CDR3 bases: TGCAGTGCTAGTAGACGACAGGGGGTCGAGACCCAGTACTTC.

The chain is built from TRBV7-8 and TRBJ2-7, with 11 bases aligning to TRBD1. J was trimmed by 5 bases and V by 6 bases; bases with no gene match: 9. Germline V gives CDR1 SGHVS, CDR2 FQNEAQ. This CDR3 is built from 15 residues. The CDR3 loop is CASREEGQGVNEQYF. The DNA for the CDR3 is TGTGCCAGCAGAGAAGAGGGACAGGGGGTAAACGAGCAGTACTTC.

V is TRBV7-3 and J is TRBJ2-1; TRBD1 is a possible D gene (5 bases). CDR1 SGHTA and CDR2 FQGTGA come from the germline V gene. Trimming removed 1 base from V and 3 bases from J, with 16 bases in between. This CDR3 has 17 amino acids. In DNA, the CDR3 is TGTGCCAGCAGCTTAAGTACCCGGACACCAAGCTACAATGAGCAGTTCTTC. It specifies CASSLSTRTPSYNEQFF.

The J gene is TRBJ2-3, the V gene TRBV7-6; 12 nucleotides agree with TRBD2. Germline lookup yields CDR1 SGHVS and CDR2 FNYEAQ. There are 17 residues in the CDR3. J gave up 6 bases and V 5 bases, and 12 bases lay outside the gene matches. DNA of the CDR3: TGTGCCAGCAGCCCAGGGCCTAGCGGGGGGGGATGGGATACGCAGTATTTT. It codes for CASSPGPSGGGWDTQYF.

V and J are TRBV6-5 and TRBJ1-1, with D tentatively TRBD1 (6 bases). CDR1 is MNHEY and CDR2 is SVGAGI in the germline V gene. V was cut by 2 bases and J by 5 bases, with 12 bases left in between. This CDR3 is built from 14 residues. The chain's CDR3 is CASSYGGGGTEAFF. For the CDR3, the DNA is TGTGCCAGCAGTTACGGCGGGGGCGGGACTGAAGCTTTCTTT.

The rearrangement joins TRBV29-1 to TRBJ2-3, with D unclear. CDR1 SQVTM and CDR2 ANQGSEA come from the germline V gene. The CDR3 sequence is 14 residues long. V lost 4 bases and J lost 0, with 11 bases in between. CDR3 DNA sequence: TGCAGCGTTGGCAGAACAGCTAGCACAGATACGCAGTATTTT. Protein sequence: CSVGRTASTDTQYF.

V and J are TRBV10-3 and TRBJ2-3; TRBD2 matches 7 bases. CDR1 is ENHRY and CDR2 is SYGVKD in the germline V gene. The ends lost 4 bases at V and 3 bases at J; junction bases unmatched: 4. The CDR3 has 14 residues. For the CDR3, the DNA is TGTGCCATCAGTGGCTACGGGGGGACAGATACGCAGTATTTT. It yields the protein CAISGYGGTDTQYF.

The chain uses TRBV3-1 (or the pseudogene TRBV3-2) and TRBJ2-1; possibly TRBD2 for D (10 bases). The CDR3 runs to 17 residues. V shed 6 bases and J shed 7 bases, with 25 bases lying between them. The germline gives CDR1 LGHDT, CDR2 YNNKEL (reference sequence). CDR3 region: CASRIGLSGGTGNEQFF. CDR3 nucleotide sequence: TGTGCCAGCAGAATAGGACTTAGCGGGGGGACAGGGAATGAGCAGTTCTTC.

The chain is built from TRBV5-1 and TRBJ2-3, with D possibly TRBD2 on 5 matching bases. CDR1 is SGHRS and CDR2 is YFSETQ in the germline V gene. This CDR3 contains 15 residues. The germline V and J ends were trimmed by 4 bases and 1 base, with 13 bases remaining between them. The CDR3: CASSDVEGGTDTQYF. The CDR3 region has the DNA TGCGCCAGCAGCGACGTTGAGGGTGGCACAGATACGCAGTATTTT.

J is TRBJ2-3 and V is TRBV6-6, with a tentative D call TRBD1 (5 bases). CDR3 length: 14 residues. Trimming removed 6 bases from V and 5 bases from J, with 15 bases in between. Per the germline V gene, CDR1 is MNHNY and CDR2 is SVGAGI (reference sequence). The CDR3 coding sequence is TGTGCCAGCAGCCACCTCCGCAGGGAAGATACGCAGTATTTT. This sequence encodes CASSHLRREDTQYF.

This clone is a singleton in its sample. The CDR3 reads CASSTGGPYDTQYF. CDR3 sequence (DNA): TGTGCCAGCAGTACAGGGGGGCCCTACGATACGCAGTATTTT. This rearrangement joins TRBV7-3 to TRBJ2-3; 8 bases agree with TRBD1. The V segment lost 6 bases and the J segment 6 bases; nucleotides outside the gene matches: 8. The CDR3 sequence is 14 residues long. Per germline, CDR1 SGHTA and CDR2 FQGTGA.

This clone showed up just a few times. The rearrangement joins TRBV28 to TRBJ1-1; D gene ambiguous. This CDR3 region has 16 residues. V lost 6 bases and J 3 bases, leaving 20 bases between the germline ends. Germline-derived CDR1 and CDR2 are MDHEN and SYDVKM. For the CDR3, the DNA is TGTGCCAGCAGCCTTCCAGGAATTGGGTCGGACACTGAAGCTTTCTTT. It is translated as CASSLPGIGSDTEAFF.

The sample holds a few counts of this clone. The chain uses TRBV24-1 and TRBJ2-5; 11 bases map to TRBD2. The V and J ends lost 3 bases and 10 bases, in that order; junction bases with no gene match: 12. Per germline, CDR1 KGHDR and CDR2 SFDVKD. CDR3 length equals 16 residues. The CDR3 coding sequence is TGTGCCACCAGTGATCCCCTAGCGGGGGGCCTCAGGGGCCAGTACTTC. Its translation is CATSDPLAGGLRGQYF.